The 20 T cell receptor beta chains below come from one sample, sequenced in a study of post-analysis software for immune sequencing data (dated by TCRdb to 2013 to 2016). Study-wide conclusions, independent of this receptor: Roughly 5 TRBV segments, including TRBV5-6, TRBV5-1 and TRBV20-1, were significantly more frequent in patients than controls.

The library relied on PCR. For sequencing, an Illumina HiSeq 2500 was employed. To reduce PCR and sequencing biases, unique molecular identifiers were built into the TCR beta cDNA libraries. The raw public data were reprocessed by TCRdb itself: fastp quality trimming at Q25, MiXCR clonotype calling, in-frame beta chains only. Here each entry gathers all rows of one CDR3 protein and keeps the most common genes and DNA. This sample gives just over 250,000 distinct CDR3 sequences in total; around 34% of them show up just once. The top ten clonotypes cover less than 6% of the sample. The antigens these receptors bind are not known. The sample was blood. Source of these receptors: a girl aged 10 to 17 with multiple sclerosis.

The sample holds many counts of this clonotype. The rearrangement uses TRBV12-3 or TRBV12-4 and TRBJ2-5; 7 bases are a match to TRBD2. The CDR3 loop spans 15 amino acids. The V gene end was trimmed by 8 bases and the J gene end by 1 base; junction bases not matched to a gene: 10. CDR3 sequence reads: CASSLGGWVQETQYF. CDR3 coding DNA: TGTGCCAGCTCATTGGGGGGGTGGGTCCAAGAGACCCAGTACTTC.

This clonotype was detected ten times or more. The chain combines TRBV10-3 with TRBJ2-1, with 10 bases aligning to TRBD1. V trimming: 3 bases; J trimming: 3 bases; junction bases outside the gene matches: 2. The CDR3 has 15 residues. CDR1 and CDR2 from the germline V gene are ENHRY and SYGVKD. Here the CDR3 DNA reads TGTGCCATCAGTGAAGGACAGGGGGTCTACAATGAGCAGTTCTTC. Translating gives CAISEGQGVYNEQFF.

The J gene is TRBJ2-3, the V gene TRBV6-2 or TRBV6-3; TRBD1 matches at 7 bases. Losses at the gene ends were 6 bases for V and 6 bases for J; bases not matched to a gene: 12. This CDR3 comprises 15 residues. Germline V gene lookup returns CDR1 MNHEY and CDR2 SVGEGT. This CDR3 is CASSPDRVEWDTQYF. The CDR3, as DNA: TGTGCCAGCAGCCCAGACAGGGTCGAGTGGGATACGCAGTATTTT.

CDR3 region: CASSPARTSGRETQYF. For the CDR3, the DNA is TGTGCCAGCAGCCCCGCAAGGACTAGCGGACGGGAGACCCAGTACTTC. This chain joins TRBV12-3 or TRBV12-4 and TRBJ2-7, with 10 positions matching TRBD2. The J call is in doubt because the DNA end fits TRBJ2-5 better. CDR3 size: 16 residues.

This chain links TRBV7-2 with TRBJ2-1; no reliable D call. V shed 2 bases and J shed 8 bases, with 16 bases lying between them. This CDR3 has 15 amino acids. The germline V gene has CDR1 SGHTA and CDR2 FQGNSA. The CDR3 DNA reads as TGTGCCAGCAGCTTAATCCCCCCGCCCCTCGATGAGCAGTTCTTC. It specifies CASSLIPPPLDEQFF.

In regard to this clonotype: Compared with germline, one end of the junction differs, possibly owing to a read error. The chain combines TRBV27 with TRBJ1-2; D is uncertain. The CDR3 consists of 13 residues. Germline V gives CDR1 MNHEY, CDR2 SMNVEV (reference sequence). The CDR3 here is CAGSSDRGYGYTF. In DNA, the CDR3 is TGTGCCGGCAGTTCCGACCGCGGCTATGGCTACACCTTC.

The chain has TRBV20-1 and TRBJ2-7; D not certain. The CDR3 loop spans 14 amino acids. Per germline, CDR1 DFQATT and CDR2 SNEGSKA (reference sequence). V was shortened by 0 bases and J by 2 bases, with 11 bases between the two germline ends. This CDR3 reads CSARDPRSTYEQYF. The CDR3 region has the DNA TGCAGTGCTAGAGATCCGAGGTCCACCTACGAGCAGTACTTC.

V and J are TRBV20-1 and TRBJ2-3; 9 bases map to TRBD2. The CDR3 loop spans 16 amino acids. With 3 bases clipped from V and 0 bases from J, the junction kept 7 bases outside the gene matches. Germline lookup yields CDR1 DFQATT and CDR2 SNEGSKA (reference sequence). In DNA, the CDR3 is TGCAGTGCTAGTCCGGCTAGCGGGACTAGCACAGATACGCAGTATTTT. Translation gives CSASPASGTSTDTQYF.

In its sample, this clonotype was seen a few times. A much larger clonotype is one base distant, so this may be a read error. The chain links TRBV5-1 to TRBJ1-4; tentatively, D is TRBD1 (6 bases). This CDR3 has 15 amino acids. Germline-derived CDR1 and CDR2 are SGHRS and YFSETQ. The CDR3 nucleotides read TGCGTCAGCAGCTTGGCAGGGGAGCGGAATGAAAAACTGTTTTTT. It specifies CVSSLAGERNEKLFF.

V usage is TRBV7-4 and J usage is TRBJ2-5; D may be TRBD2 (5 bases). The germline gives CDR1 SGHVT, CDR2 SQSDAQ. The CDR3 loop spans 17 amino acids. V lost 2 bases, J lost 3 bases, and 19 bases lay in between. The CDR3 DNA reads as TGTGCCAGCAGCTTACTCGCGGGTCATAAGGCTGAAGAGACCCAGTACTTC. Translating gives CASSLLAGHKAEETQYF. The complete variable domain, with remaining parts taken from reference TRBV7-4 and TRBJ2-5, reads GAGVSQSPRYKVAKRGRDVALRCDSISGHVTLYWYRQTLGQGSEVLTYSQSDAQRDKSGRPSGRFSAERPERSVSTLKIQRTEQGDSAVYLCASSLLAGHKAEETQYFGPGTRLLVL.

The chain joins TRBV21-1 to TRBJ1-1; TRBD1, the table's D call, was not compared with the DNA. TRBV21-1 is a known pseudogene. The CDR3 loop spans 11 amino acids. The CDR3 DNA reads as TGTGCCAGCAGCAAGCAGGGTGAAGCTTTCTTT. Translating gives CASSKQGEAFF.

About this clonotype itself: One junction end disagrees with the germline gene, perhaps due to a read error. The chain employs TRBV4-1 and TRBJ2-4; D not certain. This CDR3 contains 15 residues. Germline lookup yields CDR1 MGHRA and CDR2 YSYEKL. The CDR3, as DNA: TGCACCAGCAGCCAAGAGTCAGTAGCCAAAAACATTCAGTACTTC. As protein: CTSSQESVAKNIQYF.

This clonotype was seen at least ten times. The chain employs TRBV20-1 and TRBJ2-1, with D perhaps given as TRBD1 or TRBD2 (5 bases each). The germline V and J ends were trimmed by 7 bases and 5 bases, with 21 bases remaining between them. Germline-derived CDR1 and CDR2 are DFQATT and SNEGSKA (reference sequence). CDR3 size: 15 residues. The CDR3 protein is CSVRHPGLWDNEQFF. The CDR3 DNA follows: TGCAGTGTTAGGCATCCGGGGCTTTGGGACAATGAGCAGTTCTTC.

The chain has TRBV7-2 and TRBJ1-4, with D perhaps matching TRBD1 (5 bases). V lost 3 bases, J lost 10 bases, and 12 bases lay in between. Per germline, CDR1 SGHTA and CDR2 FQGNSA. CDR3 size: 13 residues. CDR3 in DNA: TGTGCCAGCAGCTTGATGGACAAGGGAAAACTGTTTTTT. It is translated as CASSLMDKGKLFF.

This clonotype was recorded at least ten times. The chain recombines TRBV28 with TRBJ2-1; a weak D match, TRBD2 (5 bases). The germline gives CDR1 MDHEN, CDR2 SYDVKM. The CDR3 contains 15 residues. The ends were cut back, 5 bases at V and 3 bases at J, with 14 bases in the middle. The CDR3 sequence: CASSEGLRHYNEQFF. The CDR3 nucleotides read TGTGCCAGCAGTGAGGGCCTCCGTCACTACAATGAGCAGTTCTTC.

The J gene is TRBJ1-2, the V gene TRBV6-1; perhaps TRBD1 as D (5 bases). Germline CDR1 is MNHNS and CDR2 is SASEGT. V was pared by 7 bases and J by 2 bases, with 11 bases between. This CDR3 is 13 amino acids long. CDR3 in amino acids: CASTLRENYGYTF. The CDR3 coding sequence is TGTGCCAGCACCCTCAGGGAGAACTATGGCTACACCTTC.

The rearrangement links TRBV7-2 to TRBJ1-5; D possibly corresponds to TRBD1 (5 bases). Germline CDR1 is SGHTA and CDR2 is FQGNSA. V gave up 5 bases and J gave up 1 base, with 12 bases separating them. The CDR3 is 15 residues long. CDR3 region: CASSPDTLSNQPQHF. The CDR3 nucleotides read TGTGCCAGCAGCCCGGACACCTTGAGCAATCAGCCCCAGCATTTT.

The V call is TRBV5-1, the J call TRBJ1-2; tentative D call: TRBD1 (5 bases). Trimming cost V 0 bases and J 8 bases, with 11 bases left between them. The germline V gene has CDR1 SGHRS and CDR2 YFSETQ. The CDR3 has 13 residues. The CDR3 loop reads CASSLEGTRGYTF. The CDR3 DNA follows: TGCGCCAGCAGCTTGGAAGGGACGAGGGGCTACACCTTC. Full variable domain (remainder filled in from reference TRBV5-1 and TRBJ1-2): KAGVTQTPRYLIKTRGQQVTLSCSPISGHRSVSWYQQTPGQGLQFLFEYFSETQRNKGNFPGRFSGRQFSNSRSEMNVSTLELGDSALYLCASSLEGTRGYTFGSGTRLTVV.

This clonotype was recorded only once. The junction shows a germline mismatch at one end, possibly a read error. The V and J genes are TRBV3-1 and TRBJ2-5; D is tentatively TRBD1 or TRBD2 (5 bases each). The V gene's germline CDR1 is LGHDT and CDR2 YNNKEL (reference sequence). This CDR3 has 17 residues. CDR3 amino acids: CASSQEFRGPVQEAQYF. The CDR3 DNA sequence: TGTGCCAGCAGCCAGGAGTTTCGGGGCCCGGTCCAAGAGGCCCAGTACTTC.

This clonotype was observed at least ten times. This chain links TRBV7-9 with TRBJ1-2; D may be TRBD1 (5 bases). CDR3 length: 13 amino acids. Trimming left V 5 bases short and J 7 bases short, with 14 bases between. Looked up from germline, CDR1 is SEHNR and CDR2 is FQNEAQ (reference sequence). CDR3 nucleotide sequence: TGTGCCAGCAGCCCCGTGGGGGTAGGTGGCTACACCTTC. Translated: CASSPVGVGGYTF. Together with reference TRBV7-9 and TRBJ1-2, the CDR3 gives the full variable domain: DTGVSQNPRHKITKRGQNVTFRCDPISEHNRLYWYRQTLGQGPEFLTYFQNEAQLEKSRLLSDRFSAERPKGSFSTLEIQRTEQGDSAMYLCASSPVGVGGYTFGSGTRLTVV.